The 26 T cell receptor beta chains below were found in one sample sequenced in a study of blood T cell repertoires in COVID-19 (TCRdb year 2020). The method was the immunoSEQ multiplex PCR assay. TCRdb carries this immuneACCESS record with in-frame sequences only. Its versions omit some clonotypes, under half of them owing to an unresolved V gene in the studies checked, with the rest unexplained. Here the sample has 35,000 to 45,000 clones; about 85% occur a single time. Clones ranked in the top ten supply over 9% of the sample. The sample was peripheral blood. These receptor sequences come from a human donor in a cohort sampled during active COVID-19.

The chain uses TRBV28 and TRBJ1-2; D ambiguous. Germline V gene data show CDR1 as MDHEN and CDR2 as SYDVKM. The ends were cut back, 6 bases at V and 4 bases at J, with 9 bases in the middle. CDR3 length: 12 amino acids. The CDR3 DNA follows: TGTGCCAGCAGCACGGCTAGCTATGGCTACACCTTC. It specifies CASSTASYGYTF.

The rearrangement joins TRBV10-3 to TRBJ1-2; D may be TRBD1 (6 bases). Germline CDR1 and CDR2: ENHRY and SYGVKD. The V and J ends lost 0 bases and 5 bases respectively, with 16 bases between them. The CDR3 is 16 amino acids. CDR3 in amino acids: CAISESTTGDFYGYTF. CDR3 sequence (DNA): TGTGCCATCAGTGAGTCGACGACAGGAGACTTTTATGGCTACACCTTC.

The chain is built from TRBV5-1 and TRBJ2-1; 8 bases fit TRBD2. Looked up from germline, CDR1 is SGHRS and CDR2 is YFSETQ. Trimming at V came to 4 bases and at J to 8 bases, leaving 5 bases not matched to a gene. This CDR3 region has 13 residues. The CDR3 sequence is CASSVRGGDEQFF. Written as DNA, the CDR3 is TGCGCCAGCAGCGTTCGGGGGGGCGATGAGCAGTTCTTC.

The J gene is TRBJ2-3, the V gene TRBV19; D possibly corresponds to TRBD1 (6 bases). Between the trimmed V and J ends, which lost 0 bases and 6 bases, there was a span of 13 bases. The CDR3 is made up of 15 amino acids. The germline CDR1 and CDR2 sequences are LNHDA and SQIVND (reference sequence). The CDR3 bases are TGTGCCAGTAGTATAGATCTCAGGGGCAGGGATACGCAGTATTTT. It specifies CASSIDLRGRDTQYF.

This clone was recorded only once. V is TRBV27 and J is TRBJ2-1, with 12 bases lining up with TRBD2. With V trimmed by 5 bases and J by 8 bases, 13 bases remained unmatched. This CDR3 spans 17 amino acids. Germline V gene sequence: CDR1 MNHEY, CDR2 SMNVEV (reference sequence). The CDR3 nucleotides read TGTGCCAGCAGTAATCTAGCGGGGGGGCGTCGGGGCCATGAGCAGTTCTTC. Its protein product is CASSNLAGGRRGHEQFF.

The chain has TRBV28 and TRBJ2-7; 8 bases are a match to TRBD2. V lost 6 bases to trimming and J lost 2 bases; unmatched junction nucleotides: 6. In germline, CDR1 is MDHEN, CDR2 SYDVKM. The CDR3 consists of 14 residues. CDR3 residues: CASRPGLVTYEQYF. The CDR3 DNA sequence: TGTGCCAGCAGGCCGGGACTAGTGACCTACGAGCAGTACTTC.

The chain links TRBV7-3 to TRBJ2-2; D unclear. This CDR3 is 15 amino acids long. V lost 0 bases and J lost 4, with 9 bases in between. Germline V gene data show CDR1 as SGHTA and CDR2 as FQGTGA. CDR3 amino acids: CASSLTPSGTGELFF. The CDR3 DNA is TGTGCCAGCAGCTTAACCCCGTCAGGCACCGGGGAGCTGTTTTTT.

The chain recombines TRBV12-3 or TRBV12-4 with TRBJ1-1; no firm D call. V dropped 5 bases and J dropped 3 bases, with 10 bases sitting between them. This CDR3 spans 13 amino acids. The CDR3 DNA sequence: TGTGCCAGCAGTATCGGACTGTACACTGAAGCTTTCTTT. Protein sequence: CASSIGLYTEAFF.

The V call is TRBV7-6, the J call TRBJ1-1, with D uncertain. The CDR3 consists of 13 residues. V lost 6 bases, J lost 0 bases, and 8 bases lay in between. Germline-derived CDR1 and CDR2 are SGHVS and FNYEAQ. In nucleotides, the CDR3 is TGTGCCAGCAGTTCCCAGGTGAACACTGAAGCTTTCTTT. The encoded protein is CASSSQVNTEAFF.

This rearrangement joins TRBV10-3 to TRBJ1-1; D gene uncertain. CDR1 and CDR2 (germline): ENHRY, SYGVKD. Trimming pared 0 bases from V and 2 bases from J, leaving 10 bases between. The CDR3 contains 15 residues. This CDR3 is CAISESVGDNTEAFF. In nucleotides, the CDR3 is TGTGCCATCAGTGAGTCGGTTGGAGATAACACTGAAGCTTTCTTT.

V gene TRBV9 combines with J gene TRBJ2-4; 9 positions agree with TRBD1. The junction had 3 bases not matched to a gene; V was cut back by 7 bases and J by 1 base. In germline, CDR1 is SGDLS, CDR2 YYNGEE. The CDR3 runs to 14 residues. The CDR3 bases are TGTGCCAGCGGGACAGGGACGGCCAAAAACATTCAGTACTTC. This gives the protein CASGTGTAKNIQYF. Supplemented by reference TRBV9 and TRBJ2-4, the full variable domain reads DSGVTQTPKHLITATGQRVTLRCSPRSGDLSVYWYQQSLDQGLQFLIQYYNGEERAKGNILERFSAQQFPDLHSELNLSSLELGDSALYFCASGTGTAKNIQYFGAGTRLSVL.

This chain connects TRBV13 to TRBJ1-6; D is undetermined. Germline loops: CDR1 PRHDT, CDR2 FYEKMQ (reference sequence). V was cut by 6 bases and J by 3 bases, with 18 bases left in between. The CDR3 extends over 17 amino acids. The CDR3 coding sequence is TGTGCCAGCAGATCATTTACTCCCTCGGGCTATAATTCACCCCTCCACTTT. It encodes CASRSFTPSGYNSPLHF.

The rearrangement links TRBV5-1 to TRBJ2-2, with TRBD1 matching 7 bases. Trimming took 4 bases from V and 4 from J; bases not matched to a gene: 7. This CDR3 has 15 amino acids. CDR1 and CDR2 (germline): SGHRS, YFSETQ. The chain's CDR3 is CASSGRQGLTGELFF. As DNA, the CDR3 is TGCGCCAGCAGCGGCCGACAGGGTCTCACCGGGGAGCTGTTTTTT.

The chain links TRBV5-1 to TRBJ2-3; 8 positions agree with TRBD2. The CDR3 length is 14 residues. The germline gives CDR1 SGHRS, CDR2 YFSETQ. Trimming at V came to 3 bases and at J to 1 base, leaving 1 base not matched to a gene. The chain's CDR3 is CASSSTSGTDTQYF. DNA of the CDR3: TGCGCCAGCAGCTCGACTAGCGGCACAGATACGCAGTATTTT.

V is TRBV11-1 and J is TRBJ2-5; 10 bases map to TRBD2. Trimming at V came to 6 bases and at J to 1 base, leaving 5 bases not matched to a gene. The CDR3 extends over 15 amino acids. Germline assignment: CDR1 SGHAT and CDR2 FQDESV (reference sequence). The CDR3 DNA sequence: TGTGCCAGCAGGCGACTAGCGGGTCCCCAAGAGACCCAGTACTTC. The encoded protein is CASRRLAGPQETQYF.

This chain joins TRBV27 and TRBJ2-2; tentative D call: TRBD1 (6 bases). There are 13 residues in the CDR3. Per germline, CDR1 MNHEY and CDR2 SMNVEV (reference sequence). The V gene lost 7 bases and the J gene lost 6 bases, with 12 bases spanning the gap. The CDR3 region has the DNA TGTGCCAGCAATCGTCAGGGGTCCGGGGAGCTGTTTTTT. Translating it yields CASNRQGSGELFF.

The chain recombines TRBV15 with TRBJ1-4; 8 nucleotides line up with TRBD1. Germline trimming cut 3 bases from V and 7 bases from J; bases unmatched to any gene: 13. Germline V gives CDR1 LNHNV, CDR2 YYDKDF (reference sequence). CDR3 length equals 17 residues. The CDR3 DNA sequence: TGTGCCACCAGCAGGGGGGGAGGACAGGGACAAACTGAAAAACTGTTTTTT. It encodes CATSRGGGQGQTEKLFF.

The CDR3 DNA reads TGTGCCAGCAGCCAAGTAGGGGGCGTTGGGGCCAACGTCCTGACTTTC. This codes for CASSQVGGVGANVLTF. This chain connects TRBV14 to TRBJ2-6; 7 bases map to TRBD1. V dropped 1 base and J dropped 3; count of bases not matched to a gene: 3. Germline V gives CDR1 SGHDN, CDR2 FVKESK. CDR3 length equals 16 residues.

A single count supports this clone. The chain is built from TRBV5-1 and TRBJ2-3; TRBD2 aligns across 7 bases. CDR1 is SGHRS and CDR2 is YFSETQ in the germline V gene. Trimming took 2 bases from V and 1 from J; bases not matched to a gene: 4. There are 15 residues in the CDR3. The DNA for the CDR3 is TGCGCCAGCAGCTTTCAGGGAGGGGGCACAGATACGCAGTATTTT. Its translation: CASSFQGGGTDTQYF.

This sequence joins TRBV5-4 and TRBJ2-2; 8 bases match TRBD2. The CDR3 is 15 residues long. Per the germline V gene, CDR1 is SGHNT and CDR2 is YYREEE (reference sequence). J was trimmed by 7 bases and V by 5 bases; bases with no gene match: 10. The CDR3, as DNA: TGTGCCAGCAGGGTACGGGGGGGCTCGGACGGGGAGCTGTTTTTT. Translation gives CASRVRGGSDGELFF.

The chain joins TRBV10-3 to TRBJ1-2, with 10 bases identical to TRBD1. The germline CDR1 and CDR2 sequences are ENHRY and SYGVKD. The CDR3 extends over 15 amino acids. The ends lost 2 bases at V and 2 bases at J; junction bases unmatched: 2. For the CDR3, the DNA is TGTGCCATCAGTGAGCGGGGACAGGGGAACTATGGCTACACCTTC. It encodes CAISERGQGNYGYTF.

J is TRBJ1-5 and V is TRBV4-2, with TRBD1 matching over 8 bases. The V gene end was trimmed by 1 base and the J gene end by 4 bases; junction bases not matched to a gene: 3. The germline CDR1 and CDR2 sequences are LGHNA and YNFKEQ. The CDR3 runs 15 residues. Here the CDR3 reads CASSQVDRGNQPQHF. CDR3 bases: TGTGCCAGCAGCCAAGTTGACAGGGGAAATCAGCCCCAGCATTTT.

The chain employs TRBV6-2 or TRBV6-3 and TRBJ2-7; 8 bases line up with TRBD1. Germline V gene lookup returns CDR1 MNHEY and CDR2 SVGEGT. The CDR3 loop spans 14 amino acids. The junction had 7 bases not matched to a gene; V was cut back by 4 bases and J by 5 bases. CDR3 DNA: TGTGCCAGCAGTTCCGGACAGGGTGTCGACGAGCAGTACTTC. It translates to CASSSGQGVDEQYF.

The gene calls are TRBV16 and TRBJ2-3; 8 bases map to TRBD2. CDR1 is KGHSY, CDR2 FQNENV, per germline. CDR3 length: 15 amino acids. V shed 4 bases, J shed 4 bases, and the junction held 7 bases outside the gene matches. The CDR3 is CASSLQSGGADTQYF. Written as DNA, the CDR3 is TGTGCCAGCAGCCTCCAGTCGGGGGGGGCAGATACGCAGTATTTT.

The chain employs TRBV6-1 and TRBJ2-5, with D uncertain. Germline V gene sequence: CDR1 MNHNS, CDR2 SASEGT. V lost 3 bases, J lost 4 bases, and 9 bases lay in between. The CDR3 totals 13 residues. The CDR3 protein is CASSDRRIETQYF. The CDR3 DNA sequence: TGTGCCAGCAGTGACAGGCGAATAGAGACCCAGTACTTC.

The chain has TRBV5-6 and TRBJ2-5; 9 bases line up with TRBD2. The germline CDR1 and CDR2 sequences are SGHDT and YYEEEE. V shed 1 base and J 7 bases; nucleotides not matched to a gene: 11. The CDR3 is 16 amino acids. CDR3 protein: CASSLLSGGPGLTQYF. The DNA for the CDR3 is TGTGCCAGCAGCTTGCTAAGCGGGGGGCCAGGGTTGACCCAGTACTTC. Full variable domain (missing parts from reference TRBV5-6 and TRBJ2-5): DAGVTQSPTHLIKTRGQQVTLRCSPKSGHDTVSWYQQALGQGPQFIFQYYEEEERQRGNFPDRFSGHQFPNYSSELNVNALLLGDSALYLCASSLLSGGPGLTQYFGPGTRLLVL.